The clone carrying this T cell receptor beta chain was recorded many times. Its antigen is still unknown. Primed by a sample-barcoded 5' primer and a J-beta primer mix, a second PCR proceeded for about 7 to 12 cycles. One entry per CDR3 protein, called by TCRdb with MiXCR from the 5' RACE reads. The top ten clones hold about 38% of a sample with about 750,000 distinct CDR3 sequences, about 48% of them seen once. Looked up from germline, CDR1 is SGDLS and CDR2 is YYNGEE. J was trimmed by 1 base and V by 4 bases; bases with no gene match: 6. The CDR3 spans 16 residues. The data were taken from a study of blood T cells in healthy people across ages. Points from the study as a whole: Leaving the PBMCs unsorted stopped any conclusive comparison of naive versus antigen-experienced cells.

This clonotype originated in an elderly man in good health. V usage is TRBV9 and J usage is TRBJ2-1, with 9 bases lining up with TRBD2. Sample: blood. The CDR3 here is CASSLSGSASYNEQFF. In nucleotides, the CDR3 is TGTGCCAGCAGCCTTAGCGGGAGTGCGTCCTACAATGAGCAGTTCTTC.